This is a list of T cell receptor beta chains from one sample in a study of blood T cell repertoires in COVID-19. TCRdb's copy holds only in-frame clones and misses some; the assay was immunoSEQ multiplex PCR. This repertoire shows approximately 170,000 clones, over 75% found once; its top ten account for 11%. Material for sequencing was peripheral blood. The source is a human donor in a cohort sampled during active COVID-19. Each CDR3 is given with its conserved first and last residue. A D gene is named only where the DNA matches it firmly. Part of the rows lack a size; the others show once, few, many or a class for expanded clones.

size	J	D	V	DNA	CDR3
many	TRBJ2-7	-	TRBV19	TGTGCCAGTAGTATTCTACTAGATGGGTCTCACGAGCAGTACTTC	CASSILLDGSHEQYF
-	TRBJ2-5	TRBD2	TRBV29-1	TGCAGCGTTGAACTAGCGGGGGGGCCGGAGACCCAGTACTTC	CSVELAGGPETQYF
-	TRBJ2-3	-	TRBV27	TGTGCCAGCAAACCCAGGGGGGCCCCAGATACGCAGTATTTT	CASKPRGAPDTQYF
-	TRBJ2-4	-	TRBV11-2	TGTGCCAGCAGCTTAGGACTAGAGGGCATTCAGTACTTC	CASSLGLEGIQYF
-	TRBJ1-4	TRBD1	TRBV7-9	TGTGCCAGCAGCTTGGGACAGGGAAATGAAAAACTGTTTTTT	CASSLGQGNEKLFF
once	TRBJ1-2	TRBD1	TRBV12-5	TGTGCTAGTGGTTTCGGGACAGGGAGTGGCTACACCTTC	CASGFGTGSGYTF
-	TRBJ2-1	TRBD2	TRBV7-2	TGTGCCAGCAGCTTAGTTGGCGGGAGTGGCAATGAGCAGTTCTTC	CASSLVGGSGNEQFF
-	TRBJ2-5	-	TRBV3-1/TRBV3-2	TGTGCCAGCAGCCAAGATCTGGGGCGGGAGACCCAGTACTTC	CASSQDLGRETQYF
-	TRBJ1-2	-	TRBV18	TGTGCCACCTCCTTCGGGGGGGCTGTCTATGGCTACACCTTC	CATSFGGAVYGYTF
-	TRBJ2-2	-	TRBV28	TGTGCCAGCAGTTCGCAGAAGGGAGAGGACACCGGGGAGCTGTTTTTT	CASSSQKGEDTGELFF
once	TRBJ2-7	-	TRBV19	TGTGCCAGTAGTATACGGCAGGGAATAGGCGAGCAGTACTTC	CASSIRQGIGEQYF
few	TRBJ2-7	-	TRBV7-9	TGTGCCAGCAGCTTAGGACAGGTTTCTTACGAGCAGTACTTC	CASSLGQVSYEQYF
-	TRBJ2-7	-	TRBV6-2/TRBV6-3	TGTGCCAGCAGTTCCTACTACGAGCAGTACTTC	CASSSYYEQYF
-	TRBJ1-2	TRBD1	TRBV5-1	TGCGCCAGCACCCGGACAGGGAACTATGGCTACACCTTC	CASTRTGNYGYTF
few	TRBJ2-4	TRBD1	TRBV9	TGTGCCAGCAGCAGGGCAGGGGGTGGTGGAAACATTCAGTACTTC	CASSRAGGGGNIQYF
-	TRBJ2-2	-	TRBV6-4	TGTGCCAGCAGTGTCGGCACCGGGGAGCTGTTTTTT	CASSVGTGELFF
-	TRBJ2-7	-	TRBV19	TGTGCCAGTAGTATTTCGGGTTACCACGAGCAGTACTTC	CASSISGYHEQYF
-	TRBJ2-7	-	TRBV19	TGTGCCAGTAGTATTGGAGCGACGGTGTGGGCCTACGAGCAGTACTTC	CASSIGATVWAYEQYF
-	TRBJ1-1	-	TRBV10-1	TGCGCCAGCAGTGAACGGAGGAACACTGAAGCTTTCTTT	CASSERRNTEAFF
-	TRBJ2-1	TRBD2	TRBV6-2/TRBV6-3	TGTGCCAGCAGTTACACCTGGTCCGGGACTAGCGGAGAAAATGAGCAGTTCTTC	CASSYTWSGTSGENEQFF